A selection of T cell receptor beta chains follows, all from one sample in a study of graft-versus-host responses after intestinal transplantation. Some clones are missing from TCRdb's copy, which holds only in-frame ones; the method was immunoSEQ multiplex PCR. The sample has more than 20,000 clones; over 80% are singletons. This material consisted of PBMCs, taken almost 29 days after intestinal transplant. All receptors derive from a human patient who received an intestinal transplant, so some T cells may come from the graft donor. Both conserved end residues are trimmed from each CDR3. Not all rows give a size; the values are once, few, many and, for expanded clones, a class.

>NA|TRBV15|TRBJ1-1
ATSSTGTGGSEAF
>NA|TRBV5-4|TRBJ2-7
ASSLGGSFYEQY
>NA|TRBV19|TRBJ2-7
ASSIEGYEQY
>NA|TRBV28|TRBJ1-4
ASSLLSGTDATNEKLF
>NA|TRBV4-1|TRBJ2-5
ASSQPSPGEETQY
>NA|TRBV25-1|TRBJ2-2
ASSGSGELF
>NA|TRBV4-1|TRBJ2-2
ASRGYLGPGELF
>NA|TRBV27|TRBJ2-7
ASSGSGPYEQY
>NA|TRBV27|TRBJ1-5
ASSLRQFNQPQH
>NA|TRBV11-2|TRBJ2-2
ASSSLWGALGRAAGELF
>NA|TRBV30|TRBJ1-5
ARSYGTGSLNQPQH
>once|TRBV6-6|TRBJ2-3
ASSPAAGASDTQY
>NA|TRBV6-4|TRBJ1-2
ASSEGQGAMGYT
>NA|TRBV10-3|TRBJ1-1
AISESKYSLAF
>once|TRBV19|TRBJ2-7
ASSARGQGAYEQY
>once|TRBV2|TRBJ2-1
ASSEVIAGGSSYNEQF
>once|TRBV5-4|TRBJ2-7
ASSLDNYEQY
>NA|TRBV19|TRBJ2-1
ASSIPGGLAGGANEQF
>NA|TRBV2|TRBJ1-2
ASSENPRDGYT
>NA|TRBV18|TRBJ2-4
ASSPGAGAAKNIQY
>NA|TRBV9|TRBJ2-3
ASSVGGGRTTQY
>NA|TRBV7-9|TRBJ2-1
ASSTPGQGEQF
>NA|TRBV18|TRBJ1-2
ASSPPGTGVYGYT
>NA|TRBV6-5|TRBJ1-1
ASREQYLNTEAF
>NA|TRBV20-1|TRBJ1-4
SARYSEKLF
>NA|TRBV6-1|TRBJ1-1
ASSLRTQSTEAF
>NA|TRBV4-1|TRBJ2-1
ASSQGVRLAGYNEQF
>once|TRBV28|TRBJ2-1
ASSLPTGTSGSSYNEQF
>NA|TRBV5-1|TRBJ2-7
ASSLRGLSDEQY
>NA|TRBV6-1|TRBJ2-1
ASEETLANNEQF
>once|TRBV29-1|TRBJ2-3
SVRRGASDTQY
>NA|TRBV4-1|TRBJ1-1
ASSHNRVDTEAF
>NA|TRBV5-1|TRBJ2-7
ASSLATLNEQY
>NA|TRBV29-1|TRBJ1-1
SVEGNTEAF
>NA|TRBV27|TRBJ2-1
ASTQAGGPYNEQF
>NA|TRBV6-6|TRBJ2-5
ASSYPTESEETQY
>NA|TRBV28|TRBJ1-2
ASSFQTASNYGYT
>NA|TRBV5-1|TRBJ2-7
ASSLRLRTSGVYEQY
>once|TRBV2|TRBJ1-2
ASTRTGGINYGYT
>NA|TRBV14|TRBJ1-2
ASSHTGRYGYT
>NA|TRBV30|TRBJ2-2
AWSVRLGLNTGELF
>NA|TRBV18|TRBJ2-1
ASSPGTTSYNEQF
>NA|TRBV6-5|TRBJ2-5
ASSYKGARETQY
>NA|TRBV7-8|TRBJ1-5
ASSLVLRRPGRNQPQH
>once|TRBV6-6|TRBJ2-7
ASSYPGGHYEQY
>NA|TRBV30|TRBJ2-1
AWSVQTWFYNEQF
>NA|TRBV19|TRBJ2-3
ASRAGTSGPTQY
>NA|TRBV4-2|TRBJ2-2
ASSQEPTSGLVGELF
>NA|TRBV19|TRBJ1-2
ASEETGLGYGYT
>NA|TRBV20-1|TRBJ1-1
SATPGGLAF
>NA|TRBV7-2|TRBJ2-7
ASSLRGGRPTTYEQY
>few|TRBV27|TRBJ2-7
ASSMMTGGAGEQY
>once|TRBV7-9|TRBJ2-1
ASSLTGSGNEQF
>NA|TRBV29-1|TRBJ1-5
SVAGTGNQPQH
>NA|TRBV5-1|TRBJ2-7
ASSPPTGSYEQY
>few|TRBV2|TRBJ2-2
ASSAGTGGVTGELF